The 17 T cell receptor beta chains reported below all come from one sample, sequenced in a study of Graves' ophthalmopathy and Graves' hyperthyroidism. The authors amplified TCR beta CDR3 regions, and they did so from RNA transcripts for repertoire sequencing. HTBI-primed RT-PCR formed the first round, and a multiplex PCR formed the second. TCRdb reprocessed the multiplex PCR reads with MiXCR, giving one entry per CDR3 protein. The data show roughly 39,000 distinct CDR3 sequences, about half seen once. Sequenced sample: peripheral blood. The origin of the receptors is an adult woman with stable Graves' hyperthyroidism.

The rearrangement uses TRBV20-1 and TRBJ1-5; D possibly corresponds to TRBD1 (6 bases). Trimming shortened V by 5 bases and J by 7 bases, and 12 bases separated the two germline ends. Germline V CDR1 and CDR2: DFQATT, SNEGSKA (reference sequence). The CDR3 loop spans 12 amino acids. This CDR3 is CSARGGGQPQHF. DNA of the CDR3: TGCAGTGCTCGAGGGGGGGGACAGCCCCAGCATTTT.

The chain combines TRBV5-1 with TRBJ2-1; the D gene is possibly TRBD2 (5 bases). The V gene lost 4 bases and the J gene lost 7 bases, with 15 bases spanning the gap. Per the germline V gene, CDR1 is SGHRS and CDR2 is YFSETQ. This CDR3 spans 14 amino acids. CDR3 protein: CASSRTGSGNEQFF. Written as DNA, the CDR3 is TGCGCCAGCAGCAGGACGGGAAGTGGGAATGAGCAGTTCTTC.

CDR3 bases: TGTGCCAGCAGTCCCTCGAATTGGCGGGCAGACTATGGCTACACCTTC. Translated, it gives CASSPSNWRADYGYTF. This chain uses TRBV25-1 with TRBJ1-2; D remains ambiguous. V lost 5 bases to trimming and J lost 3 bases, with 19 bases between them. This CDR3 has 16 amino acids. The germline V gene encodes CDR1 MGHDK and CDR2 SYGVNS.

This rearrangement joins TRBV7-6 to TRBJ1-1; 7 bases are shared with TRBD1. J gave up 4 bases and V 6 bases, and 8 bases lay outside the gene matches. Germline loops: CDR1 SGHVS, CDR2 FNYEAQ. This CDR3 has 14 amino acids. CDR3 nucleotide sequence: TGTGCCAGCAGTGAATTGTCAGGGGGCACTGAAGCTTTCTTT. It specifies CASSELSGGTEAFF. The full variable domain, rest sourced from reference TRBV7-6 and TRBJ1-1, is GAGVSQSPRYKVTKRGQDVALRCDPISGHVSLYWYRQALGQGPEFLTYFNYEAQQDKSGLPNDRFSAERPEGSISTLTIQRTEQRDSAMYRCASSELSGGTEAFFGQGTRLTVV.

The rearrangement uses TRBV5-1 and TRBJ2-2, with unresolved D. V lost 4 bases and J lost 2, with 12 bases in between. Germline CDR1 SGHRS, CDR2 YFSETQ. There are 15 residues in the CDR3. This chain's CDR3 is CASSPRASNTGELFF. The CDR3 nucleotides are TGCGCCAGCAGCCCCCGAGCAAGCAACACCGGGGAGCTGTTTTTT.

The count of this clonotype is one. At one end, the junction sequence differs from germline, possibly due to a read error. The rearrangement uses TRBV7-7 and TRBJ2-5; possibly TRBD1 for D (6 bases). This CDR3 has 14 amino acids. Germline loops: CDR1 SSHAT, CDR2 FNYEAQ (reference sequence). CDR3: CASSLSGAQETQYF. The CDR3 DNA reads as TGTGCTAGCAGCTTATCAGGGGCGCAAGAGACCCAGTACTTC.

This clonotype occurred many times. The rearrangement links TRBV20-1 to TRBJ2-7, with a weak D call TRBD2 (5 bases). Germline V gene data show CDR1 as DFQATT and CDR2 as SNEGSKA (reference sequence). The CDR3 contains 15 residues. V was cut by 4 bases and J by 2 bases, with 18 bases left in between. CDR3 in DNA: TGCAGTGCTACCCCGCAGGACTTAGCTACCTACGAGCAGTACTTC. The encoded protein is CSATPQDLATYEQYF.

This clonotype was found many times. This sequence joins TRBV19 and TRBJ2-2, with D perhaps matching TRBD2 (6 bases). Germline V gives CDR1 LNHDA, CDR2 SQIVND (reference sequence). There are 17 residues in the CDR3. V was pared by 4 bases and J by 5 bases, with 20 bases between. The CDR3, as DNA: TGTGCCAGTAGTACCCTCCTAGGTCAGGGAGGAACCGGGGAGCTGTTTTTT. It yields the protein CASSTLLGQGGTGELFF.

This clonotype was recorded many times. The CDR3 DNA sequence: TGTGCCAGCAGCCGCTACTCTGGGGCCAACGTCCTGACTTTC. Amino acid sequence: CASSRYSGANVLTF. The J gene is TRBJ2-6, the V gene TRBV11-2; D is unresolved. V was pared by 5 bases and J by 0 bases, with 5 bases between. The CDR3 extends over 14 amino acids. The germline gives CDR1 SGHAT, CDR2 FQNNGV.

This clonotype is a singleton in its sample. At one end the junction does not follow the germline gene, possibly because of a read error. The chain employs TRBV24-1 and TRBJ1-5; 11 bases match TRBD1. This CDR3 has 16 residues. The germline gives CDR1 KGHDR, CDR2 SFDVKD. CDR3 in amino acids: CATSPGTGGGNQPQHF. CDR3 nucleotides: TGTGCCACCAGCCCGGGGACAGGGGGAGGCAATCAGCCCCAGCATTTC.

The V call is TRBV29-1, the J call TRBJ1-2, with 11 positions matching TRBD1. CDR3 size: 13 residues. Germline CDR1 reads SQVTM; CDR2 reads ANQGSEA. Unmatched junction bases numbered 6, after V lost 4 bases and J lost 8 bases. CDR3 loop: CSVAPGQGGGYTF. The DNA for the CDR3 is TGCAGCGTTGCTCCGGGACAGGGGGGGGGCTACACCTTC.

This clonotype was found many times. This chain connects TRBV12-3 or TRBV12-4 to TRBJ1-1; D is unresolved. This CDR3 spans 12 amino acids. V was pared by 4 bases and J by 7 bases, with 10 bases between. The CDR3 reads CASSSGWGEAFF. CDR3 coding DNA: TGTGCCAGCAGTTCCGGGTGGGGTGAAGCTTTCTTT.

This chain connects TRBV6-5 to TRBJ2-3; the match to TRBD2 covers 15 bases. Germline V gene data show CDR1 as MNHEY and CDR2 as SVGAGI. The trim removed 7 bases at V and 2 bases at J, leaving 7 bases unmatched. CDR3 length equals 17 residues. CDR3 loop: CASNPRTSGRATDTQYF. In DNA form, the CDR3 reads TGTGCCAGCAACCCAAGGACTAGCGGGAGGGCCACAGATACGCAGTATTTT.

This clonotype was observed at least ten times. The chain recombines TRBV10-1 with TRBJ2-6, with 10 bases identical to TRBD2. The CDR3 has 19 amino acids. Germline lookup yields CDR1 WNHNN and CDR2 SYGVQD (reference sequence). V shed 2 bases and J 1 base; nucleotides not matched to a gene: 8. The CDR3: CASSEPDLAGVSGANVLTF. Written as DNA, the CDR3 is TGCGCCAGCAGTGAGCCGGATCTAGCGGGAGTGTCTGGGGCCAACGTCCTGACTTTC.

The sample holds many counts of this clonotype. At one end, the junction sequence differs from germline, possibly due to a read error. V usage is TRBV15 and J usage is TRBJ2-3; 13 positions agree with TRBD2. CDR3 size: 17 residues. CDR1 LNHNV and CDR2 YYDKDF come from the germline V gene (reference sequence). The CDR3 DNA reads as TGTGCCACCAGCACAGGGACTAGCGGGACCAGCACAGATGCGCAGTATTTT. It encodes CATSTGTSGTSTDAQYF.

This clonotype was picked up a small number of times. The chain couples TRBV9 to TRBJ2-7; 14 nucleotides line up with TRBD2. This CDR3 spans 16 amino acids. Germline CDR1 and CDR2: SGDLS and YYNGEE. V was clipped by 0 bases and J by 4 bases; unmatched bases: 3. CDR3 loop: CASSVGLAGGVYEQYF. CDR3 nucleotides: TGTGCCAGCAGCGTAGGACTAGCGGGAGGGGTATACGAGCAGTACTTC.

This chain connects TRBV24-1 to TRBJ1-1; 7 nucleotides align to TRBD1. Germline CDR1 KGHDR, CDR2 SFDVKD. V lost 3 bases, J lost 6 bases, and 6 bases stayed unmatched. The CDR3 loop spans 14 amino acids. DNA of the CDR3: TGTGCCACCAGTGATCCCCGACAGGGTTCTGAAGCTTTCTTT. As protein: CATSDPRQGSEAFF.